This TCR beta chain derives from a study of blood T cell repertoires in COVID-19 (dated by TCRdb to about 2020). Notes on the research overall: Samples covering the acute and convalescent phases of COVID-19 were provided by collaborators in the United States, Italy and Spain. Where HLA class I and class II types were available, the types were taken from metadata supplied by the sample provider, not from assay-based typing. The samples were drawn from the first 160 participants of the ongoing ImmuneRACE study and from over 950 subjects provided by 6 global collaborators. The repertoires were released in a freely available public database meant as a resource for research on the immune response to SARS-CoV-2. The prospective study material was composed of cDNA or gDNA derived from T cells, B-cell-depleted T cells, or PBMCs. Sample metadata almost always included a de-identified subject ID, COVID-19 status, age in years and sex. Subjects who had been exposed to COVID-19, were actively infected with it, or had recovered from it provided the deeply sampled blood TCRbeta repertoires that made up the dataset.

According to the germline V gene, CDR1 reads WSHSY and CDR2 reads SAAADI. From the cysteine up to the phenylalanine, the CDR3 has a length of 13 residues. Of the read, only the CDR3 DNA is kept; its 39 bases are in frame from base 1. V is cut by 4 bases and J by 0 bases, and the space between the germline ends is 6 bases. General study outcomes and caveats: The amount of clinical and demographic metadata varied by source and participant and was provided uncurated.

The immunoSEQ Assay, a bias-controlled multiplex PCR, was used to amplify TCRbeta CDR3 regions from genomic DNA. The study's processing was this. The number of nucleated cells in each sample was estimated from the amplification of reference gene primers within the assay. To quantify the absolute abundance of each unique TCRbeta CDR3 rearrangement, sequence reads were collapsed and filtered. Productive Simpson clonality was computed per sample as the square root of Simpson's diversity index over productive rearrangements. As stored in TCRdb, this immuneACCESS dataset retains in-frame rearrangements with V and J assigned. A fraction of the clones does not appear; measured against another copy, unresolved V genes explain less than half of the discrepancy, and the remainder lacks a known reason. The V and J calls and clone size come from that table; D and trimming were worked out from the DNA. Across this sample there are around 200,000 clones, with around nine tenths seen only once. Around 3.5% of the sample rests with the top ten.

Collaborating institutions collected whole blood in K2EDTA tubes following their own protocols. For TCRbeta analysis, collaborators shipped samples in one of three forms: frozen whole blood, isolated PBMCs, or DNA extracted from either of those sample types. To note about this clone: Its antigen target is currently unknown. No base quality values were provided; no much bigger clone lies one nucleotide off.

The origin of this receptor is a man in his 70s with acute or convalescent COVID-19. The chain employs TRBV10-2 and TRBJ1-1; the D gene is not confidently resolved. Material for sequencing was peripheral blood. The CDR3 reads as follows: CASSGSMNTEAFF. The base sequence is TGCGCCAGCAGTGGGTCTATGAACACTGAAGCTTTCTTT.